This T cell receptor beta chain was documented in a study of monozygotic twins with inflammatory bowel disease (dated by TCRdb to 2018 to 2020). Some background on the complete study: A total of some 30 monozygotic twin pairs were included in the full study, comprising nine German pairs (four IBD-concordant, five IBD-discordant) and 19 IBD-discordant Danish pairs. Within discordant pairs, disease-associated traits were sought mainly by comparing IBD patients with their genetically identical healthy co-twins. Each individual had, on average, about 151 000 unique TCRalpha sequences and 181 000 unique TCRbeta sequences available for analysis.

Here is what the overall study found, with its caveats: The analysis was unable to tell apart different T cell subtypes. The results gave no support for a single strong signal or clonotype linked to IBD. Because patients were on differing immunosuppressive treatments, the repertoires may have picked up extra background noise and inter-individual variability. Measured by the inverse Simpson index, TCRbeta repertoire diversity was lower in IBD patients than in their healthy co-twins. IBD patients shared fewer clonotypes with other individuals than healthy twins did, most markedly in patients showing signs of disease activity. No difference in repertoire similarity was observed between concordant and discordant twins, possibly owing to limited statistical power.

Library prep was done by 5' RACE. Preparation of each TCR library used around 3,500 ng of total RNA. For each sample, cDNA synthesis with SMARTScribe reverse transcriptase was split into eight separate reactions. Unique molecular identifiers containing a 6-nucleotide sample barcode were introduced through template switching during cDNA synthesis. Two nested PCRs of 16 and 9 cycles amplified the TCRalpha and TCRbeta cDNA, and bead purification followed each PCR. Before amplification, cDNA was treated with uracil DNA-glycosylase and purified using the QIAquick PCR purification kit. The second PCR added Illumina TruSeq-compatible adapters along with sample-specific barcodes. Library quality and concentration were assessed using TapeStation and Qubit, and 5 to 6 ng of each library was pooled. Sequencing of the pooled libraries was done on an Illumina HiSeq2500 single-index Rapid Run using custom sequencing primers and 2 x 100 bp reads. As for the original processing: UMI-based consensus assembly with MiGEC version 1.2.6 was used to correct PCR and sequencing errors. MiXCR version 2.1.1 was used for V(D)J alignment, clonotype assembly and CDR3 extraction. To normalise gene usage, clonotype sharing and MAIT/NKT TCR abundance, the analysis used the top 1000, 10 000 and 20 000 clonotypes per sample. Diversity was computed as the inverse Simpson index with the vegan R package after downsampling to 27 000 UMIs. Paired Mann-Whitney U tests were applied to discordant twin pairs, with Benjamini-Hochberg correction for multiple testing. TCRdb reprocessed the reads, reporting each CDR3 protein sequence once and no DNA. The V and J calls were not made by the authors but by TCRdb's processing. This sample's listing comprises about 440,000 distinct CDR3 sequences. The top ten clones comprise about 2.6% of the sample.

From each donor, a roughly 2.5 ml peripheral blood sample was drawn into PAXgene tubes and stored at -80 degrees C. Without any T cell sorting, total RNA was extracted from whole blood using the PAXgene blood miRNA kit on an automated QIAcube. Peripheral blood from monozygotic twin pairs concordant or discordant for inflammatory bowel disease was subjected to deep TCRalpha and TCRbeta repertoire profiling with unique molecular barcoding. Smoking habits were recorded for all twin pairs, and individuals were classified as current, former or never smokers. Concerning this clonotype itself: There is no known antigen for this receptor.

CDR1 and CDR2 are drawn from the germline V gene: SGHRS, YFSETQ. The CDR3 covers 15 residues, taking in both the cysteine and the phenylalanine. The nucleotide record is missing. The specimen sequenced was blood. The chain joins TRBV5-1 to TRBJ2-3. The source is a human donor with ulcerative colitis or Crohn's disease, or a healthy co-twin of an affected twin (not recorded which). CDR3 region: CASSLGSFGTDTQYF.